The present entry profiles one T cell receptor (beta chain) with its context. What it binds is unknown. The data belong to a study of Tregs in tolerant kidney transplant recipients. Study-level results: The small number of patients limits these findings pending further validation. This study did not directly address biological reproducibility.

Unstimulated Tregs (CD4+CD25+CD127-) and CD4+CD25- non-Tregs were sorted from PBMCs. The table came from immunoSEQ multiplex PCR; TCRdb's copy has only in-frame clones and leaves some out. The sample lists some 100,000 clones, about 91% occurring once. CDR3 length equals 16 residues. The V gene's germline CDR1 is SGHNT and CDR2 YYREEE (reference sequence). The germline V and J ends were trimmed by 0 bases and 0 bases, with 11 bases remaining between them. This TCR was sampled from a human donor in good health. The source material was CD4+ T cells from blood. The V call is TRBV5-4, the J call TRBJ2-3, with D uncertain. As DNA, the CDR3 is TGTGCCAGCAGCTTGGGGGCAGAAACTAGCACAGATACGCAGTATTTT. Amino acids: CASSLGAETSTDTQYF.